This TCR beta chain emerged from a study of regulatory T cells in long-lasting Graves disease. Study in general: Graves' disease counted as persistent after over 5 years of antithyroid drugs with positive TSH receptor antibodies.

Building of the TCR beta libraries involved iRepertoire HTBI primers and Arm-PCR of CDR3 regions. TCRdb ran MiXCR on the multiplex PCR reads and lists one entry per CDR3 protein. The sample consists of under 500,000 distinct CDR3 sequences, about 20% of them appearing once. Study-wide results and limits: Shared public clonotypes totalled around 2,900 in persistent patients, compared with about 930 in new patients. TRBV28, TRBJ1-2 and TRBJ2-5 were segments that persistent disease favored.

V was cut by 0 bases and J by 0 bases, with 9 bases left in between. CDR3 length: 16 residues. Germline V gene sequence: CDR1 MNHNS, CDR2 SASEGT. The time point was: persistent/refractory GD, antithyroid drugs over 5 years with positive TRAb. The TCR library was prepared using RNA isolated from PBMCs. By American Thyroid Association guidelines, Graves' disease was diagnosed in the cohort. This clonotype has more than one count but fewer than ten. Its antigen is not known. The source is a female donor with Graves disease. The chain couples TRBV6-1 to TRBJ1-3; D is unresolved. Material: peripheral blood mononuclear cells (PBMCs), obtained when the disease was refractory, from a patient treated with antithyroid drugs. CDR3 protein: CASSEAALLSGNTIYF. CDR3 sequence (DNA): TGTGCCAGCAGTGAAGCGGCCCTCCTCTCTGGAAACACCATATATTTT.